One sample yielded the 4 T cell receptor beta chains listed below, sequenced in a study of T cell repertoires in cytomegalovirus infection (dated by TCRdb to between 2019 and 2020). The instrument given in TCRdb is Illumina HiSeq 1500. In TCRdb, the public reads were trimmed at Q25 with fastp and aligned with MiXCR, with productive beta chains retained. Merged by CDR3 protein, the rows form single entries marked with the most common genes and DNA. This sample has 350,000 to 500,000 distinct CDR3 sequences in its table, and approximately 31% of those were observed once. The top ten clones comprise approximately 14% of the sample. The sample consisted of PBMCs. The receptor set was obtained from a human donor in good health (CMV status not recorded). Some clones in this sample may be carry-over from other donors' samples.

In this sample, this clonotype turned up a few times. The chain has TRBV20-1 and TRBJ2-7, with 8 bases matching TRBD1. Unmatched junction bases numbered 11, after V lost 0 bases and J lost 7 bases. The CDR3 totals 15 residues. CDR1 and CDR2 from the germline V gene are DFQATT and SNEGSKA (reference sequence). For the CDR3, the DNA is TGCAGTGCTAGAGATCCAGGACAGGGACAAGTTGAGCAGTACTTC. Translation gives CSARDPGQGQVEQYF.

This sequence joins TRBV20-1 and TRBJ2-2; possible D gene TRBD1, 6 bases. This CDR3 contains 13 residues. Germline V gives CDR1 DFQATT, CDR2 SNEGSKA (reference sequence). Trimming removed 6 bases at V and 4 bases at J, with 12 bases between. Here the CDR3 DNA reads TGCAGTGCACTACAGGGTGGCACCGGGGAGCTGTTTTTT. It translates to CSALQGGTGELFF.

The chain joins TRBV20-1 to TRBJ2-7; possible D gene TRBD2, 6 bases. V lost 3 bases and J 1 base, leaving 16 bases between the germline ends. CDR1 is DFQATT, CDR2 SNEGSKA, per germline (reference sequence). There are 15 residues in the CDR3. The CDR3 loop is CSASLTVGGSYEQYF. The CDR3 coding sequence is TGCAGTGCTAGCCTCACGGTGGGGGGTTCCTACGAGCAGTACTTC.

This clonotype was detected only once. One junction end disagrees with the germline gene, perhaps due to a read error. The chain employs TRBV6-6 and TRBJ2-4; D is perhaps TRBD1 or TRBD2 (5 bases each). The germline V gene encodes CDR1 MNHNY and CDR2 SVGAGI (reference sequence). The length of the CDR3 is 15 residues. CDR3 amino acids: CASSYSGDAKNSQYF. In DNA form, the CDR3 reads TGTGCCAGCAGTTACTCGGGGGATGCCAAAAACAGTCAGTACTTC.